The present T cell receptor beta chain was sequenced within a study of shared clonotypes between healthy human individuals. Study-wide context: CD8 memory received one plate per donor, CD8 naive two, CD4 memory three and CD4 naive three.

Concerning this clone: Other nucleotide sequences from this sample produce the same CDR3.

Sequencing was at deep level. Original processing methods: Without quality scores, immunoSEQ junctional reads could not be filtered like full-length reads. TCRdb's copy holds only in-frame clones and misses some; the assay was immunoSEQ multiplex PCR. V and J calls and clone size are as listed in that table; D and trimming were resolved from the DNA. This table has roughly 700,000 clones, around 90% appearing once. V lost 0 bases and J lost 1, with 5 bases in between. This CDR3 spans 13 amino acids. Germline V gives CDR1 SGDLS, CDR2 YYNGEE. This chain links TRBV9 with TRBJ2-7; D is ambiguous. The TCR comes from a man younger than 35 in good health. Some clones in this sample may be carry-over from other donors' samples. The sample was memory CD8+ T cells from PBMCs. As to subset: CD45RO+ cells pooled with CCR7-negative TemRA cells. The CDR3 here is CASSVDISYEQYF. The CDR3 nucleotides are TGTGCCAGCAGCGTAGACATTTCCTACGAGCAGTACTTC.